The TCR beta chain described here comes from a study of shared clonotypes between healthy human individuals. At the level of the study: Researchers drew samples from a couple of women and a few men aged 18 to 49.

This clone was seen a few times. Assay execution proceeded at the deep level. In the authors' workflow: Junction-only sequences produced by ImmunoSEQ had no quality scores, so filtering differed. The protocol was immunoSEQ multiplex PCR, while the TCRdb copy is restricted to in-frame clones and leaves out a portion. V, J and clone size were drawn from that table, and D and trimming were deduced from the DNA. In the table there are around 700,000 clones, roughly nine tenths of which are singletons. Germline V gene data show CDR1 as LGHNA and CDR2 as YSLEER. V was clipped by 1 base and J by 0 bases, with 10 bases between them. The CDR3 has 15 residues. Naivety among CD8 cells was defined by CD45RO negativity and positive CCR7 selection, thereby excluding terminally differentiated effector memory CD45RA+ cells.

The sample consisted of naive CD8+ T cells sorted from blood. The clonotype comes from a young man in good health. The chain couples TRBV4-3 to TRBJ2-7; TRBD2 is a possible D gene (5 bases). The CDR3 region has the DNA TGCGCCAGCAGCCAAGTTAGCGAGAGCTCCTACGAGCAGTACTTC. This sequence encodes CASSQVSESSYEQYF.